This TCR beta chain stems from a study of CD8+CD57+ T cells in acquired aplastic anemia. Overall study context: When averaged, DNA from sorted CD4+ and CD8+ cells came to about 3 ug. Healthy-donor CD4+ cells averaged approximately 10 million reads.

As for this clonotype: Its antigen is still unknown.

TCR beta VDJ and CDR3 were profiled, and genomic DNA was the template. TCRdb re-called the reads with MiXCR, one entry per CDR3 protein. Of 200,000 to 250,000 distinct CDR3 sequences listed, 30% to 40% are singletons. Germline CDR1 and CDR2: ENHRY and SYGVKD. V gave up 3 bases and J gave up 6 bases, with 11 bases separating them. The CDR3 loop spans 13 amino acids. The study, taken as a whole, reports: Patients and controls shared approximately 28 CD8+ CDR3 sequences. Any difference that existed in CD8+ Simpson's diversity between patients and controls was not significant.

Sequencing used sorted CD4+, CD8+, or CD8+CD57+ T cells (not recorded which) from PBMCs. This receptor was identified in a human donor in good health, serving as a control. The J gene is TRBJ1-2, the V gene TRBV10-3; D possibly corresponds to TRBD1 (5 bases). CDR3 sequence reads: CAISEAGRDGYTF. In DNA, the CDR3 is TGTGCCATCAGTGAAGCAGGGAGGGATGGCTACACCTTC.